Each of the 6 T cell receptor beta chains below was sequenced from the same sample in a study of post-analysis software for immune sequencing data. The study's findings and limits: With TRBV5-6, TRBV5-1 and TRBV20-1 included, about five TRBV segments were more frequent in patients than in controls.

Their antigens remain unidentified. TCR beta libraries were prepared from cDNA with unique molecular identifiers. From the PCR reads, TCRdb called clonotypes with MiXCR, one entry per CDR3 protein. The table lists hundreds of thousands of distinct CDR3 sequences, 59% of them singletons. Material: blood. Every receptor here comes from a girl aged 2 to 10 with multiple sclerosis.

This clonotype showed up just a few times. This chain connects TRBV29-1 to TRBJ2-2, with D perhaps TRBD1 (5 bases). Germline values: CDR1 SQVTM, CDR2 ANQGSEA. The CDR3 is 13 residues long. Trimming left V 1 base short and J 5 bases short, with 8 bases between. The CDR3 region is CSVEGGATGELFF. In DNA, the CDR3 is TGCAGCGTTGAAGGGGGCGCGACCGGGGAGCTGTTTTTT.

V and J are TRBV29-1 and TRBJ2-7, with D possibly matching TRBD1 (5 bases). This CDR3 region has 13 residues. Looked up from germline, CDR1 is SQVTM and CDR2 is ANQGSEA. Trimming removed 5 bases from V and 7 bases from J, with 18 bases in between. The CDR3 DNA sequence: TGCAGCGTTAAGGCAGGGCCCTACAATGAGCAGTACTTC. It is translated as CSVKAGPYNEQYF.

The table lists this clonotype with a few counts. CDR3 amino acids: CATSRDRGDEQFF. CDR3 nucleotide sequence: TGTGCCACCAGCAGAGATCGGGGCGATGAGCAGTTCTTC. The chain links TRBV15 to TRBJ2-1, with D tentatively TRBD1 or TRBD2 (5 bases each). There are 13 residues in the CDR3. V was cut by 0 bases and J by 8 bases, with 8 bases left in between. The V gene's germline CDR1 is LNHNV and CDR2 YYDKDF (reference sequence).

The DNA for the CDR3 is TGCAGTGCTAACCGAGACGGCTTCTCCTACGAGCAGTACTTC. It specifies CSANRDGFSYEQYF. V and J are TRBV20-1 and TRBJ2-7; no clear D gene. The ends were cut back, 4 bases at V and 0 bases at J, with 13 bases in the middle. CDR1 is DFQATT and CDR2 is SNEGSKA in the germline V gene (reference sequence). The CDR3 consists of 14 residues.

The V call is TRBV24-1, the J call TRBJ2-1; D is unresolved. V lost 9 bases and J lost 1, with 9 bases in between. The CDR3 is 13 amino acids. Germline CDR1 KGHDR, CDR2 SFDVKD. CDR3 loop: CATGQTSYNEQFF. The CDR3 nucleotides read TGTGCCACCGGTCAAACGTCCTACAATGAGCAGTTCTTC.

About this clonotype itself: The junction departs from the called germline gene at one end, perhaps through a read error. The chain employs TRBV6-5 and TRBJ2-1; no clear D gene. The CDR3 contains 12 residues. Germline lookup yields CDR1 MNHEY and CDR2 SVGAGI. The chain's CDR3 is CAGSYPPNEQFF. The CDR3 region has the DNA TGTGCCGGCAGTTACCCTCCCAATGAGCAGTTCTTC.